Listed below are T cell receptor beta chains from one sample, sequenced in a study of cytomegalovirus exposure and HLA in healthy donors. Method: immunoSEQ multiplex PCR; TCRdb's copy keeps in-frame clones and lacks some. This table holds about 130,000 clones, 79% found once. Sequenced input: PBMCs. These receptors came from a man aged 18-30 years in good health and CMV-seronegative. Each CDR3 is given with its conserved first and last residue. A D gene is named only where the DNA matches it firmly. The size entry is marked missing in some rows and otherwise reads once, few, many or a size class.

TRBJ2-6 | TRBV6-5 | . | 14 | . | TGTGCCAGCAGTGAACAGGGTGGGGCCAACGTCCTGACTTTC | CASSEQGGANVLTF
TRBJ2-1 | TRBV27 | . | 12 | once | TGTGCCAGCAGTCCTCGGACTCATGAGCAGTTCTTC | CASSPRTHEQFF
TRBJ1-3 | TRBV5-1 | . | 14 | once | TGCGCCAGCAGCGTAGTGAGCTCTGGAAACACCATATATTTT | CASSVVSSGNTIYF
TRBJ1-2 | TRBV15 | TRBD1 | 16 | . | TGTGCCACCAGCAGACCCGAGGACAGGGCTAACTATGGCTACACCTTC | CATSRPEDRANYGYTF
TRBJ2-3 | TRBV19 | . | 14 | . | TGTGCCAGTAGTATATTGGGCAGGGCAGATACGCAGTATTTT | CASSILGRADTQYF
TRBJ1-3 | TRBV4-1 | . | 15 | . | TGCGCCAGCAGCCAAGGAGGGCAGAGGGGAAACACCATATATTTT | CASSQGGQRGNTIYF
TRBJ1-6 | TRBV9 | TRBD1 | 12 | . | TGTGCCAGCAGCCCGCCACAGGGGGCCCTCCACTTT | CASSPPQGALHF
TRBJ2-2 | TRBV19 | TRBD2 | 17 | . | TGTGCCAGTAGTTCACGAAAGACTAGCGGGAGGCACGGGGAGCTGTTTTTT | CASSSRKTSGRHGELFF
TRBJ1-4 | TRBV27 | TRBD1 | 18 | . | TGTGCCAGCAGTCTCAAGCCGGGACAGGGGTTGGGTAATGAAAAACTGTTTTTT | CASSLKPGQGLGNEKLFF
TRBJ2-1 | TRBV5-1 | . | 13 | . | TGCGCCAGCAGCGCAAACACAGGAATGATATTGTTCTTC | CASSANTGMILFF
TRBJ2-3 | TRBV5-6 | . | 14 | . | TGTGCCAGCAAAGTCATAGGGGGTCGAGATACGCAGTATTTT | CASKVIGGRDTQYF
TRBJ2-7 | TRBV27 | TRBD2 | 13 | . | TGTGCCAGCAGTTTTCCGGGAGGCTACGAGCAGTACTTC | CASSFPGGYEQYF
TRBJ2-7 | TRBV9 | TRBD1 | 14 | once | TGTGCCAGCAGCTCCTCGGGACAGGGCTACGAGCAGTACTTC | CASSSSGQGYEQYF
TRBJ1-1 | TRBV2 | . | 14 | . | TGTGCCAGCAGACTAACCGCCGGGTCAAAAGAAGCTTTCTTT | CASRLTAGSKEAFF
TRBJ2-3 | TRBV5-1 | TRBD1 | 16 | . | TGCGCCAGCAGCCGAGGACAGGGGGGTTCCACAGATACGCAGTATTTT | CASSRGQGGSTDTQYF
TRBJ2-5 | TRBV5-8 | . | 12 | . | TGTGCCAGCCGGAGGGTTCAAGAGACCCAGTACTTC | CASRRVQETQYF